This entry lists 31 T cell receptor beta chains sequenced from one sample in a study of cytomegalovirus exposure and HLA in healthy donors. Primers for the PCR totalled 60 Vbeta and 13 Jbeta. TCRdb's copy holds only in-frame clones and misses some; the assay was immunoSEQ multiplex PCR. The profile shows about 180,000 clones, 60% to 85% of them singletons. Sequencing was carried out using PBMCs. All receptors come from a male donor in good health and CMV-seronegative.

This chain uses TRBV28 with TRBJ1-3; D uncertain. This CDR3 spans 15 amino acids. Germline values: CDR1 MDHEN, CDR2 SYDVKM. V lost 5 bases and J 0 bases, leaving 11 bases between the germline ends. The CDR3 region is CASSDQVASGNTIYF. The CDR3 bases are TGTGCCAGCAGTGACCAAGTAGCCTCTGGAAACACCATATATTTT.

This clone has more than one count but fewer than ten. The rearrangement uses TRBV7-9 and TRBJ1-1; 7 nucleotides align to TRBD1. Germline V gene sequence: CDR1 SEHNR, CDR2 FQNEAQ (reference sequence). V dropped 3 bases and J dropped 4; count of bases not matched to a gene: 5. The CDR3 spans 14 residues. The CDR3: CASSFDRETTEAFF. The CDR3 nucleotides read TGTGCCAGCAGCTTTGACAGGGAAACCACTGAAGCTTTCTTT.

CDR3 residues: CAITPGVGNTEAFF. In DNA, the CDR3 is TGTGCCATCACCCCAGGGGTGGGCAACACTGAAGCTTTCTTT. The chain uses TRBV10-3 and TRBJ1-1; maybe TRBD1 (6 bases). V was cut by 7 bases and J by 2 bases, with 14 bases left in between. Germline V gene lookup returns CDR1 ENHRY and CDR2 SYGVKD. This CDR3 has 14 amino acids.

The chain joins TRBV7-2 to TRBJ2-1, with TRBD2 identical over 8 bases. The trim removed 8 bases at V and 7 bases at J, leaving 13 bases unmatched. There are 15 residues in the CDR3. CDR1 and CDR2 (germline): SGHTA, FQGNSA. The CDR3: CASEVGGGLLNEQFF. The CDR3 nucleotides read TGTGCCAGCGAGGTAGGCGGGGGGCTCTTAAATGAGCAGTTCTTC. The full variable domain, in which reference TRBV7-2 and TRBJ2-1 provide the parts outside the CDR3, is GAGVSQSPSNKVTEKGKDVELRCDPISGHTALYWYRQSLGQGLEFLIYFQGNSAPDKSGLPSDRFSAERTGGSVSTLTIQRTQQEDSAVYLCASEVGGGLLNEQFFGPGTRLTVL.

A few counts support this clone. The gene calls are TRBV4-1 and TRBJ1-1; no clear D gene. This CDR3 has 13 residues. Germline-derived CDR1 and CDR2 are MGHRA and YSYEKL. Deletions cut 5 bases from V and 0 bases from J, with 7 bases between. This CDR3 is CASSGGLNTEAFF. The CDR3 DNA is TGCGCCAGCAGCGGAGGTTTGAACACTGAAGCTTTCTTT.

The V gene is TRBV28, the J gene TRBJ1-1, with D unresolved. This CDR3 region has 13 residues. V lost 1 base, J lost 5 bases, and 8 bases lay in between. The V gene's germline CDR1 is MDHEN and CDR2 SYDVKM. The CDR3 sequence is CASSLLAETEAFF. In DNA, the CDR3 is TGTGCCAGCAGTTTATTGGCAGAAACTGAAGCTTTCTTT.

The chain couples TRBV6-6 to TRBJ1-5; TRBD1 aligns across 12 bases. The germline CDR1 and CDR2 sequences are MNHNY and SVGAGI (reference sequence). The V and J ends lost 8 bases and 7 bases, in that order; junction bases with no gene match: 6. The CDR3 has 14 amino acids. The chain's CDR3 is CASSGQGAQQPQHF. CDR3 bases: TGTGCCAGCTCGGGACAGGGGGCACAACAGCCCCAGCATTTT.

The rearrangement joins TRBV6-5 to TRBJ1-1, with 8 bases fitting TRBD1. The ends lost 2 bases at V and 4 bases at J; junction bases unmatched: 9. CDR3 length equals 16 residues. Germline CDR1 MNHEY, CDR2 SVGAGI. The CDR3 reads CASSYQAGGAGTEAFF. CDR3 in DNA: TGTGCCAGCAGTTACCAGGCAGGGGGCGCGGGCACTGAAGCTTTCTTT.

V usage is TRBV4-1 and J usage is TRBJ1-5; D is perhaps TRBD1 (6 bases). This CDR3 comprises 15 residues. Germline values: CDR1 MGHRA, CDR2 YSYEKL. V was pared by 3 bases and J by 3 bases, with 12 bases between. The CDR3 nucleotides are TGCGCCAGCAGCCACCTTACAGGGAACAATCAGCCCCAGCATTTT. Its protein product is CASSHLTGNNQPQHF.

Notes on this clone: Other nucleotide sequences from this sample produce the same CDR3. This chain joins TRBV28 and TRBJ1-5; D is ambiguous. Germline loops: CDR1 MDHEN, CDR2 SYDVKM. The CDR3 has 13 amino acids. The germline V and J ends were trimmed by 3 bases and 4 bases, with 7 bases remaining between them. The CDR3 DNA is TGTGCCAGCAGTTTTTCCTCTAATCAGCCCCAGCATTTT. Protein product: CASSFSSNQPQHF.

This clone has just a few counts. One junction end disagrees with the germline gene, perhaps due to a read error. The chain couples TRBV6-5 to TRBJ1-3, with a tentative D call TRBD1 (6 bases). Germline-derived CDR1 and CDR2 are MNHEY and SVGAGI. This CDR3 is 15 amino acids long. CDR3 residues: CASSNSRGTGNTIYF. The CDR3 DNA follows: TGTGCCAGCAGTAACTCCAGGGGAACTGGAAACACCATATATTTT.

J is TRBJ2-3 and V is TRBV7-9; no firm D call. The V end was cut by 5 bases, the J end by 7 bases, with 10 bases between. CDR3 length: 12 amino acids. CDR1 and CDR2 from the germline V gene are SEHNR and FQNEAQ (reference sequence). The CDR3 region is CASSPPPNTQYF. The CDR3 bases are TGTGCCAGCAGCCCCCCGCCTAATACGCAGTATTTT.

There are a few counts of this clone. The chain combines TRBV6-4 with TRBJ2-3; 14 nucleotides line up with TRBD2. V gave up 0 bases and J gave up 6 bases; unmatched junction bases: 2. In germline, CDR1 is MRHNA, CDR2 SNTAGT. CDR3 length equals 16 residues. The CDR3 bases are TGTGCCAGCAGTGACTCCGGGACTAGCGGGGGTGATACGCAGTATTTT. Protein: CASSDSGTSGGDTQYF.

This clone was seen only once. This sequence joins TRBV11-2 and TRBJ2-7; D not resolved. V dropped 5 bases and J dropped 5 bases, with 10 bases sitting between them. CDR1 and CDR2 from the germline V gene are SGHAT and FQNNGV. The CDR3 has 12 amino acids. The chain's CDR3 is CASSPGGHEQYF. The DNA for the CDR3 is TGTGCCAGCAGCCCCGGCGGCCACGAGCAGTACTTC.

The chain has TRBV19 and TRBJ2-1; 9 nucleotides agree with TRBD2. V shed 2 bases, J shed 5 bases, and the junction held 7 bases outside the gene matches. CDR1 is LNHDA, CDR2 SQIVND, per germline (reference sequence). This CDR3 contains 16 residues. The CDR3 nucleotides read TGTGCCAGTAGTATATTGGGTCTAGCGGGGCACAATGAGCAGTTCTTC. Its translation: CASSILGLAGHNEQFF.

The chain links TRBV28 to TRBJ2-7, with 11 bases fitting TRBD2. The CDR3 runs 17 residues. CDR1 is MDHEN, CDR2 SYDVKM, per germline. The V segment lost 5 bases and the J segment 0 bases; nucleotides outside the gene matches: 9. CDR3: CASSQRGLAANSYEQYF. In nucleotides, the CDR3 is TGTGCCAGCAGTCAACGGGGACTAGCGGCGAACTCCTACGAGCAGTACTTC.

This clone was seen once. The rearrangement uses TRBV30 and TRBJ2-7; possible D gene TRBD2, 7 bases. CDR1 is GTSNPN and CDR2 is SVGIG in the germline V gene (reference sequence). The CDR3 spans 13 residues. V was pared by 7 bases and J by 5 bases, with 18 bases between. CDR3 sequence (DNA): TGTGCCTCCAAAGGGGGGGGCCCCAACGAGCAGTACTTC. This translates into CASKGGGPNEQYF.

This sequence joins TRBV29-1 and TRBJ1-2; D perhaps matches TRBD1 (5 bases). This CDR3 spans 12 amino acids. Per germline, CDR1 SQVTM and CDR2 ANQGSEA. V was trimmed by 7 bases and J by 4 bases, leaving 13 bases between them. The CDR3 sequence: CSAKEGVYGYTF. The DNA for the CDR3 is TGCAGCGCAAAAGAAGGGGTCTATGGCTACACCTTC.

The genes are TRBV27 and TRBJ1-5; D is ambiguous. The CDR3 has 16 amino acids. Germline V CDR1 and CDR2: MNHEY, SMNVEV (reference sequence). The V gene lost 3 bases and the J gene lost 2 bases, with 14 bases spanning the gap. CDR3 protein: CASSFAGRQGNQPQHF. The CDR3 DNA sequence: TGTGCCAGCAGTTTTGCTGGTCGGCAGGGCAATCAGCCCCAGCATTTT.

A few counts support this clone. This rearrangement joins TRBV30 to TRBJ1-6; D unclear. V was clipped by 0 bases and J by 8 bases, with 14 bases between them. Per the germline V gene, CDR1 is GTSNPN and CDR2 is SVGIG (reference sequence). The CDR3 loop spans 15 amino acids. The CDR3 coding sequence is TGTGCCTGGAGTGTAGGTGCAGGCCGACATTCACCCCTCCACTTT. This codes for CAWSVGAGRHSPLHF.

This chain joins TRBV18 and TRBJ1-5, with 7 bases fitting TRBD1. Germline V gene sequence: CDR1 KGHSH, CDR2 LQKENI. This CDR3 spans 13 amino acids. Trimming cost V 6 bases and J 7 bases; bases outside gene matches: 6. CDR3: CASSFDRVQPQHF. In DNA form, the CDR3 reads TGTGCCAGCTCCTTTGACAGGGTACAGCCCCAGCATTTT.

The CDR3 DNA is TGTGCCTGGAGTCGGACAGTGAATCAGCCCCAGCATTTT. Translated, it gives CAWSRTVNQPQHF. This rearrangement joins TRBV30 to TRBJ1-5; maybe TRBD1 (6 bases). V was clipped by 2 bases and J by 4 bases, with 9 bases between them. The CDR3 is 13 amino acids. The germline V gene encodes CDR1 GTSNPN and CDR2 SVGIG (reference sequence).

Turning to this clone: Within the sample, other DNA sequences also encode this same CDR3. The rearrangement links TRBV30 to TRBJ1-3, with D hard to call. Trimming took off 2 bases at V and 1 base at J, with 6 bases between the two ends. CDR1 and CDR2 (germline): GTSNPN, SVGIG (reference sequence). CDR3 length: 13 residues. The CDR3 coding sequence is TGTGCCTGGAGTCCGGGGTCTGGAAACACCATATATTTT. Translation: CAWSPGSGNTIYF.

In the case of this clone: The junction departs from the called germline gene at one end, perhaps through a read error. The rearrangement links TRBV7-9 to TRBJ1-6, with 8 bases aligning to TRBD1. The length of the CDR3 is 18 residues. Germline values: CDR1 SEHNR, CDR2 FQNEAQ (reference sequence). The CDR3 loop is CSSSSPRAGTGPNSPLHF. CDR3 nucleotides: TGTTCCAGCAGCTCGCCCAGGGCCGGGACAGGACCTAATTCACCCCTCCACTTT. Full variable domain (outside the CDR3, taken from reference TRBV7-9 and TRBJ1-6): DTGVSQNPRHKITKRGQNVTFRCDPISEHNRLYWYRQTLGQGPEFLTYFQNEAQLEKSRLLSDRFSAERPKGSFSTLEIQRTEQGDSAMYLCSSSSPRAGTGPNSPLHFGNGTRLTVT.

Here the CDR3 reads CASRDRVGYGYTF. The CDR3 DNA sequence: TGTGCCAGCCGGGACAGGGTCGGCTATGGCTACACCTTC. V is TRBV27 and J is TRBJ1-2; TRBD1 aligns across 9 bases. The CDR3 loop spans 13 amino acids. V lost 8 bases and J lost 4; bases outside the gene matches: 5. Germline V gene lookup returns CDR1 MNHEY and CDR2 SMNVEV (reference sequence).

The chain is built from TRBV4-2 and TRBJ2-5; 10 positions agree with TRBD2. The CDR3 sequence is 16 residues long. CDR1 is LGHNA and CDR2 is YNFKEQ in the germline V gene. Trimming cost V 0 bases and J 4 bases; bases outside gene matches: 5. CDR3 DNA sequence: TGTGCCAGCAGCCAAGATTCCAGCGGGAGGGGAGAGACCCAGTACTTC. It is translated as CASSQDSSGRGETQYF.

The chain is built from TRBV30 and TRBJ1-5, with D perhaps matching TRBD1 (6 bases). V lost 2 bases and J 6 bases, leaving 23 bases between the germline ends. From germline, CDR1 is GTSNPN and CDR2 SVGIG (reference sequence). This CDR3 is 17 amino acids long. The CDR3 region has the DNA TGTGCCTGGAGTCGGTACAGGGACGGTGGCGGTGGTCAGCCCCAGCATTTT. Amino acids: CAWSRYRDGGGGQPQHF.

The V and J genes are TRBV18 and TRBJ1-4; D is possibly TRBD1 (6 bases). Germline V gives CDR1 KGHSH, CDR2 LQKENI. CDR3 size: 14 residues. The V end lost 4 bases, the J end lost 4 bases, and 10 bases lay between the germline ends. The CDR3, as DNA: TGTGCCAGCTCACTGACAGGTGATAATGAAAAACTGTTTTTT. Protein product: CASSLTGDNEKLFF.

This CDR3 is CASSFTGTGARAFF. The CDR3, as DNA: TGTGCCAGCAGTTTTACCGGGACAGGGGCCCGGGCTTTCTTT. The chain combines TRBV6-5 with TRBJ1-1; TRBD1 aligns across 10 bases. Looked up from germline, CDR1 is MNHEY and CDR2 is SVGAGI. With 4 bases clipped from V and 11 bases from J, the junction kept 10 bases outside the gene matches. The CDR3 totals 14 residues.

The chain uses TRBV28 and TRBJ1-5; D is unclear. In germline, CDR1 is MDHEN, CDR2 SYDVKM. This CDR3 contains 12 residues. Between the trimmed V and J ends, which lost 8 bases and 8 bases, there was a span of 13 bases. CDR3 amino acids: CASGEGLEPQHF. CDR3 sequence (DNA): TGTGCCAGCGGAGAGGGCCTCGAGCCCCAGCATTTT.

This clone was recorded only once. The genes are TRBV28 and TRBJ2-1; a weak D match, TRBD2 (5 bases). This CDR3 has 15 amino acids. Germline values: CDR1 MDHEN, CDR2 SYDVKM. Trimming cost V 2 bases and J 7 bases, with 15 bases left between them. The CDR3 spells CASSLGFERINEQFF. CDR3 in DNA: TGTGCCAGCAGTTTAGGTTTCGAGCGGATAAATGAGCAGTTCTTC. The entire variable domain, with the rest obtained from reference TRBV28 and TRBJ2-1, is as follows: DVKVTQSSRYLVKRTGEKVFLECVQDMDHENMFWYRQDPGLGLRLIYFSYDVKMKEKGDIPEGYSVSREKKERFSLILESASTNQTSMYLCASSLGFERINEQFFGPGTRLTVL.